This TCR beta chain was identified during a study of a mutant IDH1 vaccine in newly diagnosed glioma. Across the whole study: Previous care, which was radiotherapy, temozolomide, or both, most often involved both. General study results and limits: Pseudoprogression appeared independent of alterations in top peripheral clonotypes.

The time point denotes: baseline, week 1 (first vaccination visit). Indicated treatment: pre-vaccination baseline after standard-of-care therapy. The assay was immunoSEQ multiplex PCR, and TCRdb's table has in-frame clones only and misses some. Of about 25,000 clones in the sample, 85% to 95% were seen once. V was clipped by 4 bases and J by 2 bases; unmatched bases: 3. The CDR3 covers 14 residues. Germline V gives CDR1 ENHRY, CDR2 SYGVKD. About this clone itself: The antigen is undetermined. The sample holds other DNA sequences that translate to the same CDR3.

The starting material was PBMCs, obtained from a glioma patient treated with radiotherapy, temozolomide or both. The chain has TRBV10-3 and TRBJ2-3; 7 bases map to TRBD1. The source of this sequence is a man in his forties with glioma. The CDR3 coding sequence is TGTGCCATCAGTGGGACAGGCACCACAGATACGCAGTATTTT. Translating gives CAISGTGTTDTQYF.